This TCR beta chain was captured in a study of CD8+ T cells in alopecia areata. For the study at large: Treated individuals took tofacitinib by mouth, 5 to 10 mg twice daily. Study-level results: Scalp repertoires also include resident alphabeta T cells from normal skin.

Once RNA had been extracted, it was reverse transcribed into cDNA to act as the sequencing template. Sequencing was performed with immunoSEQ multiplex PCR; in TCRdb, only in-frame clones are kept and a portion is missing. The sample lists thousands of clones; about three quarters were seen once. Documented treatment: oral pan-JAK inhibitor, 5-10 mg twice daily. Punch biopsies of lesional scalp, plus peripheral blood, were taken from alopecia areata patients. As regards this clone: Its antigen is not identified. At one of its ends the junction is not consistent with the germline gene, which may arise from a read error.

From germline, CDR1 is SGHRS and CDR2 YFSETQ. The CDR3 totals 13 residues. The chain is built from TRBV5-1 and TRBJ1-1, with no clear D. The sequence came from a human donor with alopecia areata. This material consisted of skin, taken at week 24, from a patient treated with tofacitinib. The CDR3 reads CASSLPGRTGAFF. The CDR3 coding sequence is TGCGCCAGCAGCTTGCCCGGACGAACTGGAGCTTTCTTT.